Following are 3 T cell receptor beta chains from one sample sequenced in a study of OX40 agonist ivuxolimab in advanced cancers. Profiled with immunoSEQ multiplex PCR; TCRdb holds only in-frame clones, not every one. Of tens of thousands of clones listed, roughly 85% are singletons. Sequencing used CD4+ or CD8+ T cells sorted from blood, obtained in a trial of the OX40 agonist ivuxolimab. These TCRs come from an adult with an advanced solid tumor such as melanoma, head and neck, liver or kidney cancer.

J is TRBJ2-5 and V is TRBV7-2; D uncertain. From germline, CDR1 is SGHTA and CDR2 FQGNSA. The V end lost 2 bases, the J end lost 4 bases, and 11 bases lay between the germline ends. The CDR3 runs 14 residues. Here the CDR3 DNA reads TGTGCCAGCAGCTTAAGTGGGGTTCGAGAGACCCAGTACTTC. It encodes CASSLSGVRETQYF.

This clone has only one observation. V gene TRBV5-1 combines with J gene TRBJ2-5; 9 nucleotides line up with TRBD2. Germline lookup yields CDR1 SGHRS and CDR2 YFSETQ. Trimming removed 2 bases from V and 5 bases from J; junction bases left unmatched: 10. CDR3 length equals 16 residues. CDR3 loop: CASSFNSGRKGETQYF. The CDR3 DNA follows: TGCGCCAGCAGCTTTAATAGCGGGAGAAAAGGGGAGACCCAGTACTTC.

By share of the sample, this clone is medium-sized. The chain uses TRBV7-8 and TRBJ1-4; D possibly corresponds to TRBD1 (5 bases). Germline values: CDR1 SGHVS, CDR2 FQNEAQ. This CDR3 has 13 amino acids. Trimming removed 5 bases from V and 7 bases from J, with 11 bases in between. The CDR3 nucleotides read TGTGCCAGCAGCCTGGGGCCCATTGAAAAACTGTTTTTT. This sequence encodes CASSLGPIEKLFF.